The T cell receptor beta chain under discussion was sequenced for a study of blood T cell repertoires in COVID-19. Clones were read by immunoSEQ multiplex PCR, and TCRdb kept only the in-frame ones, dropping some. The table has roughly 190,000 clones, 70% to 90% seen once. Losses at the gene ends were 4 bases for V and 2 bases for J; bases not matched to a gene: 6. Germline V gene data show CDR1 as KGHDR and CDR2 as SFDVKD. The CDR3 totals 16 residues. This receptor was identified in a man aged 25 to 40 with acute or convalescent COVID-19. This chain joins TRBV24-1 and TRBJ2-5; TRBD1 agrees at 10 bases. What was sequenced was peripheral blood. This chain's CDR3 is CATSDPTGGGQETQYF. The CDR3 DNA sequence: TGTGCCACCAGTGACCCGACAGGGGGCGGACAAGAGACCCAGTACTTC.